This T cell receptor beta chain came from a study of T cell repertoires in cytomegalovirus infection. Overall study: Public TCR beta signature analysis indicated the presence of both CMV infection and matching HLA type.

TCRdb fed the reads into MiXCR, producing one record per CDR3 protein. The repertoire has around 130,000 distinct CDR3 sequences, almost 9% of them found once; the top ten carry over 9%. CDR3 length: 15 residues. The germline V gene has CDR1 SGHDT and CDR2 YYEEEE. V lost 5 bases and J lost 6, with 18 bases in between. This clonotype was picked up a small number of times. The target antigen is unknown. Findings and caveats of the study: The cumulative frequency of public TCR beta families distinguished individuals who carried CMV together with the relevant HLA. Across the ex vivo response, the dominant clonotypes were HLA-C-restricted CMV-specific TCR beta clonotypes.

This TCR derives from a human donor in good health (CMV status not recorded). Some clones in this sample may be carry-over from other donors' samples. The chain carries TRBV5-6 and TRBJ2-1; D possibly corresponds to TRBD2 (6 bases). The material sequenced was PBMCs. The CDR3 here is CASSLPGLKSNEQFF. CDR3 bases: TGTGCCAGCAGTTTACCGGGACTGAAGAGCAATGAGCAGTTCTTC.